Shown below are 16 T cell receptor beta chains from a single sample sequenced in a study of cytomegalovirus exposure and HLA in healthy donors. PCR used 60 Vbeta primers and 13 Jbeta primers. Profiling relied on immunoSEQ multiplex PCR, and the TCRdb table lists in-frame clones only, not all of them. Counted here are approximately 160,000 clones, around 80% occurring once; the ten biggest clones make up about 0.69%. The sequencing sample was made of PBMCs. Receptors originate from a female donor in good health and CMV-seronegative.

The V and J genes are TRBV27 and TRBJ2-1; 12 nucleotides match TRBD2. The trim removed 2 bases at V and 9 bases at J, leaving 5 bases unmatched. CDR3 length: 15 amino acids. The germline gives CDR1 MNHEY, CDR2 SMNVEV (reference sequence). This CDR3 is CASSLRTSGVLEQFF. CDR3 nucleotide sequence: TGTGCCAGCAGTTTACGGACTAGCGGGGTACTTGAGCAGTTCTTC.

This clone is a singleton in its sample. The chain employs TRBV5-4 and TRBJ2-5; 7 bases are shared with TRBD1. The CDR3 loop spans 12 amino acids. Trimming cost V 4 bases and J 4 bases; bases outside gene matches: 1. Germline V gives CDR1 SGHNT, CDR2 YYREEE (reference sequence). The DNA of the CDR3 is TGTGCCAGCAGCCGACAGGGAGAGACCCAGTACTTC. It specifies CASSRQGETQYF.

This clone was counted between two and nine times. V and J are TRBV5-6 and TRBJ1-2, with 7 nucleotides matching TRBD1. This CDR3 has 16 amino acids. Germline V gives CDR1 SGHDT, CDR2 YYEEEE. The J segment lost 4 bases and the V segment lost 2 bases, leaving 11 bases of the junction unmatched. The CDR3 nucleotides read TGTGCCAGCAGCTTTATTGGTAAGGGGGCGATCTATGGCTACACCTTC. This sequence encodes CASSFIGKGAIYGYTF. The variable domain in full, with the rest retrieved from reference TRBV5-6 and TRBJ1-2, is DAGVTQSPTHLIKTRGQQVTLRCSPKSGHDTVSWYQQALGQGPQFIFQYYEEEERQRGNFPDRFSGHQFPNYSSELNVNALLLGDSALYLCASSFIGKGAIYGYTFGSGTRLTVV.

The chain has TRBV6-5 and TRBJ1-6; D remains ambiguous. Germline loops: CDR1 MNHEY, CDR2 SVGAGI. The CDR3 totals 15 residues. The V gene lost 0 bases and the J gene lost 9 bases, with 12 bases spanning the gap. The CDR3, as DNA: TGTGCCAGCAGTTACTCCGGCGAGTCGGGTTCACCCCTCCACTTT. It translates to CASSYSGESGSPLHF.

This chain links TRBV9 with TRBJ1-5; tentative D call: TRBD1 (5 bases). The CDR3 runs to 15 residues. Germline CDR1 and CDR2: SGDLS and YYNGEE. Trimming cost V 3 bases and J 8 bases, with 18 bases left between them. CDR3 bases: TGTGCCAGCAGCGCGGGGGAATTCAATCAGGAGCCCCAGCATTTT. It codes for CASSAGEFNQEPQHF.

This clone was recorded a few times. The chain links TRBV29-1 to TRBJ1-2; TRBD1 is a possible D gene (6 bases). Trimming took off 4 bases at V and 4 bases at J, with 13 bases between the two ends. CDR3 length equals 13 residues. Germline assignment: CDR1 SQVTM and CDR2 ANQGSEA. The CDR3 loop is CSVGGGQAYGYTF. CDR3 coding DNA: TGCAGCGTTGGGGGGGGGCAGGCCTATGGCTACACCTTC.

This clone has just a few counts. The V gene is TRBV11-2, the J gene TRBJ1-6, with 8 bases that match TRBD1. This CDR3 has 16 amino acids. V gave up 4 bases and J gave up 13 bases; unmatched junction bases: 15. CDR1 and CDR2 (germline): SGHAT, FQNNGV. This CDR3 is CASSSLVRDRGAPLHF. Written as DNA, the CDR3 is TGTGCCAGCAGCTCCCTCGTCCGAGACAGGGGAGCGCCCCTCCACTTT.

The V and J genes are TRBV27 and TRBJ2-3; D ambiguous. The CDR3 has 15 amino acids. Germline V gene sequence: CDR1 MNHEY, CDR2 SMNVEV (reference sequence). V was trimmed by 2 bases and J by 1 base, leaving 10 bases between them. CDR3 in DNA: TGTGCCAGCAGTTTACTGAGCACCGGCACAGATACGCAGTATTTT. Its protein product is CASSLLSTGTDTQYF.

The CDR3 region is CASSPGDRGEAFF. The DNA for the CDR3 is TGTGCCAGCTCACCAGGGGACAGGGGTGAAGCTTTCTTT. The V gene is TRBV18, the J gene TRBJ1-1, with 10 bases fitting TRBD1. This CDR3 is 13 amino acids long. Trimming at V came to 2 bases and at J to 7 bases, leaving 1 base not matched to a gene. Per germline, CDR1 KGHSH and CDR2 LQKENI.

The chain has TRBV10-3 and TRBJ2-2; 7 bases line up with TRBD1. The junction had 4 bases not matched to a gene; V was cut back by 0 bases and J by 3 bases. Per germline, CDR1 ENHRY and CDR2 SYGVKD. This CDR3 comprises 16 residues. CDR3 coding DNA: TGTGCCATCAGTGAGTCGACAGGGCCTTACACCGGGGAGCTGTTTTTT. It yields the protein CAISESTGPYTGELFF.

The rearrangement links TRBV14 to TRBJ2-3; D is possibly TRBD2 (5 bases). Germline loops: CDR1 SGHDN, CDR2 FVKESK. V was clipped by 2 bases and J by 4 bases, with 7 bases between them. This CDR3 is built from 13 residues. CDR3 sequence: CASSQQLADTQYF. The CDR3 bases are TGTGCCAGCAGCCAACAACTAGCAGATACGCAGTATTTT. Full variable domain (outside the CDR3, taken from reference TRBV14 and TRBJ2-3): EAGVTQFPSHSVIEKGQTVTLRCDPISGHDNLYWYRRVMGKEIKFLLHFVKESKQDESGMPNNRFLAERTGGTYSTLKVQPAELEDSGVYFCASSQQLADTQYFGPGTRLTVL.

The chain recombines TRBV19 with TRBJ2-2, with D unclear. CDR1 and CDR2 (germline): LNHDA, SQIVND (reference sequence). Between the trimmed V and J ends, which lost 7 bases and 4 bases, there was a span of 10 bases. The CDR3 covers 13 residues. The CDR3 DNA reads TGTGCCAGTATAAGATACGGCACCGGGGAGCTGTTTTTT. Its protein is CASIRYGTGELFF.

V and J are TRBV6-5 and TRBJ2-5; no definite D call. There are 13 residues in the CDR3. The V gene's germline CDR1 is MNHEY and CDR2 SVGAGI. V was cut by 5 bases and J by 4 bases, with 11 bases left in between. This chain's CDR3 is CASSPPMRETQYF. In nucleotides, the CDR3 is TGTGCCAGCAGTCCTCCTATGCGAGAGACCCAGTACTTC.

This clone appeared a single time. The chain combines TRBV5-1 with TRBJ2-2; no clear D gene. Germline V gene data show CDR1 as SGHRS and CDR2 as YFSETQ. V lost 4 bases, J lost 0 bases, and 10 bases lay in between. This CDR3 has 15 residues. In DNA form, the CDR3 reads TGCGCCAGCAGCCTGGCGGCGGCGAACACCGGGGAGCTGTTTTTT. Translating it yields CASSLAAANTGELFF.

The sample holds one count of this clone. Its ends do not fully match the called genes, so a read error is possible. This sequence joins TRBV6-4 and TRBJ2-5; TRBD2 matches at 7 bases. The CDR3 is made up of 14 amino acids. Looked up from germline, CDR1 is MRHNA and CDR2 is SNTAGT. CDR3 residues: CASTDGGGLKTPYF. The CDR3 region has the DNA TGTGCCAGCACCGACGGGGGAGGGTTGAAGACCCCGTACTTC.

CDR3 DNA: TGTGCCAGCAGCCCAGACAGGGGGCTTCAGCCCCAGCATTTT. Translating gives CASSPDRGLQPQHF. This chain uses TRBV7-2 with TRBJ1-5; the match to TRBD1 covers 10 bases. Unmatched junction bases numbered 4, after V lost 5 bases and J lost 6 bases. Germline CDR1 is SGHTA and CDR2 is FQGNSA. The CDR3 consists of 14 residues.